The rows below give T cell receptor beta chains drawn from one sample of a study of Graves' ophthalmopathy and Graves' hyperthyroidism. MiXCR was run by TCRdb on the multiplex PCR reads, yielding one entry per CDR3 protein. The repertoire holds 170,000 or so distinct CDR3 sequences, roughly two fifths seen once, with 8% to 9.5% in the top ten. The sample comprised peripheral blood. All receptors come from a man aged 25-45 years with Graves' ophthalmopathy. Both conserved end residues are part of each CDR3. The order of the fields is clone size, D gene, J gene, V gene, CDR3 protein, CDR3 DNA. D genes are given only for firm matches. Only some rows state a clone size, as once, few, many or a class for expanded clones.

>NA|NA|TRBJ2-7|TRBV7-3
CASSLTGVGPSEQYF
TGTGCCAGCAGCTTAACCGGGGTGGGGCCCTCCGAGCAGTACTTC
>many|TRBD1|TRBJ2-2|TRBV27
CASSPRDRINTGELFF
TGTGCCAGCAGTCCTCGGGACAGGATAAACACCGGGGAGCTGTTTTTT
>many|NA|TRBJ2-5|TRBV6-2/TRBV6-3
CASSFTGSSKTQYF
TGTGCCAGCAGCTTCACAGGGAGTTCGAAGACCCAGTACTTC
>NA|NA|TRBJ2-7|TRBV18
CASSPVADHYEQYF
TGTGCCAGCTCACCAGTGGCAGATCACTACGAGCAGTACTTC
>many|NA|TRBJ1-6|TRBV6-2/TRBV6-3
CASSSRDGNSPLHF
TGTGCCAGCAGCTCCCGGGACGGAAATTCACCCCTCCACTTT
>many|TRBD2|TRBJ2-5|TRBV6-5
CASSYGAGERETQYF
TGTGCCAGCAGTTACGGGGCGGGAGAGAGGGAGACCCAGTACTTC
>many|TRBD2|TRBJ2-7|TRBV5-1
CASSSLTSGRVHEQYF
TGCGCCAGCAGCTCGTTAACTAGCGGGAGGGTCCACGAGCAGTACTTC
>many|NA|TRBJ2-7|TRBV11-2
CASSKRTSGAEQYF
TGTGCCAGCAGCAAACGAACCTCCGGGGCGGAGCAGTACTTC
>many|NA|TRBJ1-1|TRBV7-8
CASSSVPGRGRMGSEAFF
TGTGCCAGCAGCTCAGTCCCAGGCCGGGGCCGCATGGGTAGTGAAGCTTTCTTT
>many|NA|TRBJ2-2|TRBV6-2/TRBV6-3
CASSYGLREWTGELFF
TGTGCCAGCAGTTACGGCTTACGGGAGTGGACCGGGGAGCTGTTTTTT
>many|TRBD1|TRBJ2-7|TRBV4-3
CASSQATGTGGYEQYF
TGCGCCAGCAGCCAAGCAACCGGGACAGGGGGTTACGAGCAGTACTTC
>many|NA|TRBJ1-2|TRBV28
CASSSGEGYGYTF
TGTGCCAGCAGTTCCGGAGAGGGCTATGGCTACACCTTC
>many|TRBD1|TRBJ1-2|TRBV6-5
CASSYEGADYGYTF
TGTGCCAGCAGTTACGAGGGGGCCGACTATGGCTACACCTTC
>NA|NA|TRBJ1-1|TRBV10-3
CAISARPLNTEAFF
TGTGCCATCAGTGCAAGACCCTTGAACACTGAAGCTTTCTTT
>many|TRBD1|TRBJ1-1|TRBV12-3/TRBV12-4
CASTSTGGNTEAFF
TGTGCCAGCACCTCGACAGGGGGCAATACTGAAGCTTTCTTT
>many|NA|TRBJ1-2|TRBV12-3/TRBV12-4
CASSWRRPNYGYTF
TGTGCCAGCAGTTGGAGAAGACCGAACTATGGCTACACCTTC
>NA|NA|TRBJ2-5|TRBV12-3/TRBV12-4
CASSLIRGRETQYF
TGTGCCAGCAGTTTAATACGAGGCAGGGAGACCCAGTACTTC
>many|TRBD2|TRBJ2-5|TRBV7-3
CASSPGGGFGETQYF
TGTGCCAGCAGCCCCGGGGGGGGATTCGGAGAGACCCAGTACTTC
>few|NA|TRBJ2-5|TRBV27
CASARRLARGETQYF
TGTGCCAGCGCCAGAAGACTAGCCAGGGGAGAGACCCAGTACTTC
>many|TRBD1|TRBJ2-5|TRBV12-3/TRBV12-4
CASSTGQGSGETQYF
TGTGCCAGCAGCACCGGACAGGGCAGTGGGGAGACCCAGTACTTC
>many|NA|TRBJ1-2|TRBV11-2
CASSSSLWVEDYGYTF
TGTGCCAGCAGCTCCTCTTTGTGGGTGGAAGACTATGGCTACACCTTC
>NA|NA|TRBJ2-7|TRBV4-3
CASSKVGEALYEQYF
TGCGCCAGCAGCAAGGTGGGTGAAGCGTTATACGAGCAGTACTTC
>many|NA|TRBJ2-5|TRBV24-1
CATSDFWGGETQYF
TGTGCCACCAGTGATTTCTGGGGTGGAGAGACCCAGTACTTC
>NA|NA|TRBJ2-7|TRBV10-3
CAISVNDEQYF
TGTGCCATCAGTGTTAATGACGAGCAGTACTTC